The rows below give T cell receptor beta chains drawn from one sample of a study of blood T cell repertoires in COVID-19. Assay: immunoSEQ multiplex PCR; the TCRdb copy retains only in-frame clones and omits some. The repertoire has over 100,000 clones, 70% to 90% of them found once; the top ten carry about 18%. Sequencing input: peripheral blood. The receptors stem from a woman aged 55 to 70 with acute or convalescent COVID-19. Each CDR3 is given with its conserved first and last residue. The D gene is left open where the match is weak. Size is stated for part of the rows, as once, few or many counts, or as a class when the clone is expanded.

>TRBV7-9|-|TRBJ1-5|once
CASSFDMYQPQHF
TGTGCCAGCAGCTTCGACATGTATCAGCCCCAGCATTTT
>TRBV10-3|TRBD1|TRBJ2-7|once
CAISRDRVVDEQYF
TGTGCCATCAGCCGGGACAGGGTGGTGGACGAGCAGTACTTC
>TRBV5-8|TRBD1|TRBJ2-2|-
CASSLAGQINTGELFF
TGTGCCAGCAGCTTGGCGGGACAGATTAACACCGGGGAGCTGTTTTTT
>TRBV19|-|TRBJ2-7|-
CASKSGGAAEQYF
TGTGCCAGTAAAAGTGGTGGGGCGGCCGAGCAGTACTTC
>TRBV7-2|TRBD1|TRBJ2-5|-
CASSDQGAGTQYF
TGTGCCAGCAGCGATCAGGGGGCTGGGACCCAGTACTTC
>TRBV2|-|TRBJ2-3|-
CASRLTDTQYF
TGTGCCAGCAGACTCACAGATACGCAGTATTTT
>TRBV11-2|-|TRBJ2-1|-
CASSLRADSSYNEQFF
TGTGCCAGCAGCTTAAGAGCGGACAGCTCCTACAATGAGCAGTTCTTC
>TRBV6-5|-|TRBJ2-5|-
CASMHLGGTQYF
TGTGCCAGCATGCACCTCGGGGGGACCCAGTACTTC
>TRBV21-1|-|TRBJ1-3|-
CASSNRQGGAGNTIYF
TGTGCCAGCAGCAACCGCCAGGGGGGTGCTGGAAACACCATATATTTT
>TRBV2|-|TRBJ1-6|-
CASLRDTNSPLHF
TGTGCCAGCCTGAGGGACACCAATTCACCCCTCCACTTT
>TRBV4-3|-|TRBJ1-2|once
CASSQDPSSNYGYTF
TGCGCCAGCAGCCAAGACCCGTCGTCTAACTATGGCTACACCTTC
>TRBV11-2|-|TRBJ2-7|-
CASSLDSYEQYF
TGTGCCAGCAGCTTAGACAGCTACGAGCAGTACTTC
>TRBV13|TRBD1|TRBJ2-7|-
CASSLAQGAPYEQYF
TGTGCCAGCAGCTTGGCCCAGGGGGCCCCCTACGAGCAGTACTTC
>TRBV5-4|-|TRBJ1-6|few
CASSQRQYNSPLHF
TGTGCCAGCAGCCAGAGACAGTATAATTCACCCCTCCACTTT
>TRBV19|TRBD1|TRBJ2-6|-
CASIPHPDRGRSTGANVLTF
TGTGCCAGTATTCCCCACCCGGACAGGGGGAGGTCAACTGGGGCCAACGTCCTGACTTTC
>TRBV11-2|-|TRBJ2-7|-
CASSLVLTSGQYF
TGTGCCAGCAGCTTAGTCCTCACCTCGGGACAGTACTTC
>TRBV5-4|TRBD1|TRBJ2-5|once
CASSLGQGRQETQYF
TGTGCCAGCAGCTTGGGACAGGGGAGACAAGAGACCCAGTACTTC
>TRBV4-3|-|TRBJ2-1|-
CASSQGEAGRGGNEQFF
TGCGCCAGCAGCCAAGGAGAGGCGGGAAGGGGAGGAAATGAGCAGTTCTTC
>TRBV19|TRBD1|TRBJ1-4|-
CASNQGARVGEKLFF
TGTGCCAGTAATCAGGGGGCCCGCGTCGGTGAAAAACTGTTTTTT
>TRBV7-3|TRBD1|TRBJ2-7|-
CASSLMGQGGEQYF
TGTGCCAGCAGCTTAATGGGACAGGGCGGGGAGCAGTACTTC
>TRBV5-4|TRBD2|TRBJ2-2|once
CASSSLGLAGNTGELFF
TGTGCCAGCAGCAGCTTGGGTCTAGCGGGGAACACCGGGGAGCTGTTTTTT
>TRBV19|-|TRBJ1-1|-
CASTNPGDTEAFF
TGTGCCAGTACTAACCCAGGGGACACTGAAGCTTTCTTT
>TRBV5-5|TRBD1|TRBJ2-2|-
CASSLGQGANTGELFF
TGTGCCAGCAGCTTGGGGCAGGGGGCGAACACCGGGGAGCTGTTTTTT
>TRBV5-6|TRBD1|TRBJ1-1|-
CASSWTTGITEAFF
TGTGCCAGCAGCTGGACGACAGGGATAACTGAAGCTTTCTTT
>TRBV20-1|-|TRBJ2-7|-
CSASSAEGPYEQYF
TGCAGTGCTAGTTCCGCGGAAGGTCCCTACGAGCAGTACTTC
>TRBV5-6|-|TRBJ1-4|-
CASSFRGTNEKLFF
TGTGCCAGCAGCTTTCGGGGGACTAATGAAAAACTGTTTTTT
>TRBV5-1|-|TRBJ1-4|few
CASSLIWFGEKLFF
TGCGCCAGCAGCTTGATATGGTTCGGTGAAAAACTGTTTTTT
>TRBV11-3|-|TRBJ1-1|few
CASSFGRTEAFF
TGTGCCAGCAGCTTTGGGAGAACTGAAGCTTTCTTT
>TRBV3-1/TRBV3-2|-|TRBJ2-5|-
CASSQGRAGEETQYF
TGTGCCAGCAGCCAAGGTCGAGCGGGTGAAGAGACCCAGTACTTC
>TRBV28|-|TRBJ1-4|-
CAVGGLRGEKLFF
TGTGCCGTTGGGGGGTTAAGGGGTGAAAAACTGTTTTTT
>TRBV29-1|-|TRBJ1-6|-
CSASQGMDSPLHF
TGCAGCGCCTCTCAGGGGATGGATTCACCCCTCCACTTT